This entry concerns a single TCR beta chain. Its antigen is unidentified. This entry belongs to a study of cytomegalovirus exposure and HLA in healthy donors. Points from the study as a whole: A later analysis appeared to link common viral pathogens to several of the most significant clusters. Available immune exposure information covered CMV serostatus only. For most TCR sequences rarity was the rule, although some public TCRs occurred in many donors. Productive rates of about 87% or about 30% were seen for most TCR beta V segments in an earlier analysis.

This CDR3 is built from 13 residues. The V segment lost 6 bases and the J segment 4 bases; nucleotides outside the gene matches: 3. CDR1 is WNHNN, CDR2 SYGVQD, per germline (reference sequence). The study ran its PCR with 60 Vbeta and 13 Jbeta primers. Assay: immunoSEQ multiplex PCR; the TCRdb copy retains only in-frame clones and omits some. The sample records about 210,000 clones, roughly 87% being singletons. The clonotype comes from a middle-aged man in good health and CMV-seropositive. Sequenced: PBMCs. The chain links TRBV10-1 to TRBJ2-1; 7 positions agree with TRBD2. CDR3 amino acids: CASSGGRYNEQFF. CDR3 DNA sequence: TGCGCCAGCAGCGGGGGGAGATACAATGAGCAGTTCTTC.